Each of the 13 T cell receptor beta chains below was sequenced from the same sample in a study of blood T cell repertoires in COVID-19 (dated by TCRdb to 2020 to 2022). The library was produced with the immunoSEQ multiplex PCR assay. Here the immuneACCESS table is served through TCRdb, limited to in-frame sequences with V and J called. Missing clones are a known gap in these copies; in checked studies unresolved V genes cover under half, and the rest lacks a known reason. Present in this sample are about 150,000 clones, 84% of which were seen just once. The ten top clones hold over 12% of the sample. Sequenced input: peripheral blood. The receptors originated from a man between 18 and 35 years old with active or convalescent COVID-19.

The V call is TRBV7-8, the J call TRBJ2-1; the match to TRBD2 covers 7 bases. J lost 6 bases, V lost 1 base, and 6 bases had no gene match. CDR3 length: 15 amino acids. Germline V gene lookup returns CDR1 SGHVS and CDR2 FQNEAQ. The CDR3 DNA reads TGTGCCAGCAGCTTAGTGTCCGGGACTACCAATGAGCAGTTCTTC. Its protein product is CASSLVSGTTNEQFF.

This chain connects TRBV28 to TRBJ1-1; tentative D call: TRBD1 (6 bases). Germline V gene lookup returns CDR1 MDHEN and CDR2 SYDVKM. The CDR3 is 13 amino acids. The V end was cut by 3 bases, the J end by 1 base, with 6 bases between. The CDR3 here is CASSLGANTEAFF. Here the CDR3 DNA reads TGTGCCAGCAGTTTGGGGGCGAACACTGAAGCTTTCTTT.

The chain is built from TRBV29-1 and TRBJ2-5; TRBD1 might be the D (5 bases). This CDR3 has 12 amino acids. Trimming stripped 5 bases from V and 2 bases from J, with 9 bases between. Per the germline V gene, CDR1 is SQVTM and CDR2 is ANQGSEA. CDR3 DNA sequence: TGCAGCGTTCATAACAGGCAAGAGACCCAGTACTTC. This gives the protein CSVHNRQETQYF.

J is TRBJ2-2 and V is TRBV18; TRBD1 agrees at 7 bases. Looked up from germline, CDR1 is KGHSH and CDR2 is LQKENI. Trimming removed 2 bases from V and 6 bases from J; junction bases left unmatched: 9. The CDR3 is 16 amino acids. CDR3 loop: CASSPDRAMWAGELFF. The CDR3 nucleotides read TGTGCCAGCTCACCAGACAGGGCGATGTGGGCCGGGGAGCTGTTTTTT.

V and J are TRBV4-2 and TRBJ1-1, with 11 bases aligning to TRBD1. Germline V CDR1 and CDR2: LGHNA, YNFKEQ. The CDR3 is 17 residues long. The J segment lost 4 bases and the V segment lost 2 bases, leaving 9 bases of the junction unmatched. The CDR3 region has the DNA TGTGCCAGCAGCCAACCAGGGACAGGGGGATTCTTCACTGAAGCTTTCTTT. Protein: CASSQPGTGGFFTEAFF.

This chain connects TRBV28 to TRBJ2-1; 13 bases map to TRBD2. The CDR3 totals 16 residues. Germline-derived CDR1 and CDR2 are MDHEN and SYDVKM. The J segment lost 4 bases and the V segment lost 4 bases, leaving 4 bases of the junction unmatched. Written as DNA, the CDR3 is TGTGCCAGCAGTTCACTAGCGGGAGGGCCATACAATGAGCAGTTCTTC. Amino acids: CASSSLAGGPYNEQFF.

The chain is built from TRBV6-6 and TRBJ1-4; 9 bases are shared with TRBD1. This CDR3 is built from 15 residues. The V segment lost 4 bases and the J segment 8 bases; nucleotides outside the gene matches: 8. CDR1 is MNHNY and CDR2 is SVGAGI in the germline V gene (reference sequence). DNA for the CDR3: TGTGCCAGCAGTTCGAGACAGGGGGGCTCCGAAAAACTGTTTTTT. Residues: CASSSRQGGSEKLFF.

This clone was recorded a few times. The CDR3 region has the DNA TGCGCCAGCAGTCAACGGGGACACCCGCAATTTGCAACTAATGAAAAACTGTTTTTT. Its translation: CASSQRGHPQFATNEKLFF. This chain joins TRBV23-1 and TRBJ1-4; perhaps TRBD1 as D (6 bases). TRBV23-1 is an ORF for which the function is uncertain. The CDR3 contains 19 residues. Trimming left V 2 bases short and J 0 bases short, with 19 bases between.

Here the CDR3 reads CASRDHSGRKTQYF. The CDR3 region has the DNA TGTGCCAGCAGAGACCATAGCGGGAGAAAGACCCAGTACTTC. The rearrangement joins TRBV27 to TRBJ2-5; 9 bases agree with TRBD2. J gave up 6 bases and V 6 bases, and 8 bases lay outside the gene matches. This CDR3 is built from 14 residues. CDR1 is MNHEY, CDR2 SMNVEV, per germline (reference sequence).

The chain is built from TRBV7-2 and TRBJ2-7; 12 bases are a match to TRBD1. Germline CDR1 SGHTA, CDR2 FQGNSA. The CDR3 is made up of 14 amino acids. Germline trimming cut 5 bases from V and 7 bases from J; bases unmatched to any gene: 6. CDR3 sequence: CASSRDRGLREQYF. The CDR3 DNA reads as TGTGCCAGCAGCAGGGACAGGGGGCTGAGAGAGCAGTACTTC.

The rearrangement joins TRBV2 to TRBJ1-5, with D perhaps matching TRBD1 (6 bases). In germline, CDR1 is SNHLY, CDR2 FYNNEI. The CDR3 loop spans 16 amino acids. Trimming removed 5 bases from V and 1 base from J, with 15 bases in between. The DNA for the CDR3 is TGTGCCAGCAGTATCACAGGGTCGGGGAGCAATCAGCCCCAGCATTTT. It translates to CASSITGSGSNQPQHF.

The gene calls are TRBV7-9 and TRBJ2-7, with D tentatively TRBD2 (6 bases). V was trimmed by 5 bases and J by 3 bases, leaving 20 bases between them. The germline CDR1 and CDR2 sequences are SEHNR and FQNEAQ (reference sequence). This CDR3 region has 16 residues. The CDR3 is CASSNPRASAYYEQYF. CDR3 in DNA: TGTGCCAGCAGCAACCCCCGGGCTAGCGCCTACTACGAGCAGTACTTC.

As DNA, the CDR3 is TGTGCCAGCAGCGGATTGACTAGCGGGAGTAGTTCTGGGGCCAACGTCCTGACTTTC. This sequence encodes CASSGLTSGSSSGANVLTF. V is TRBV11-2 and J is TRBJ2-6; TRBD2 aligns across 12 bases. The CDR3 runs to 19 residues. V dropped 5 bases and J dropped 1; count of bases not matched to a gene: 9. Germline loops: CDR1 SGHAT, CDR2 FQNNGV.